Presented here are 7 T cell receptor beta chains from one specimen sequenced in a study of cytomegalovirus exposure and HLA in healthy donors. The data were produced by immunoSEQ multiplex PCR, yet TCRdb's version contains in-frame clones alone and is incomplete. This sample yields 50,000 to 70,000 clones, of which 85% to 95% are seen a single time; roughly 6.3% belongs to the top ten. The sample consisted of PBMCs. These receptors were taken from a young woman in good health and CMV-seropositive.

This clone occurred once. The J gene is TRBJ1-1, the V gene TRBV19; D is possibly TRBD1 (6 bases). CDR3 length: 14 amino acids. Trimming removed 6 bases from V and 5 bases from J, with 16 bases in between. The V gene's germline CDR1 is LNHDA and CDR2 SQIVND (reference sequence). CDR3 bases: TGTGCCAGTAGCCCGACCAGGGGTGGGACTGAAGCTTTCTTT. Amino acid sequence: CASSPTRGGTEAFF.

This chain links TRBV19 with TRBJ2-1; 7 bases fit TRBD2. J lost 5 bases, V lost 3 bases, and 7 bases had no gene match. CDR3 length: 15 amino acids. The germline gives CDR1 LNHDA, CDR2 SQIVND (reference sequence). The CDR3: CASSISLAVNNEQFF. CDR3 DNA sequence: TGTGCCAGTAGTATTAGTCTAGCGGTTAACAATGAGCAGTTCTTC.

The chain couples TRBV6-6 to TRBJ2-7, with unresolved D. Germline CDR1 reads MNHNY; CDR2 reads SVGAGI (reference sequence). CDR3 length equals 12 residues. V was pared by 6 bases and J by 1 base, with 7 bases between. The CDR3 reads CASSRLSYEQYF. In DNA, the CDR3 is TGTGCCAGCAGCAGGTTATCCTACGAGCAGTACTTC.

The chain combines TRBV7-2 with TRBJ2-3; D is unclear. The V end lost 3 bases, the J end lost 4 bases, and 11 bases lay between the germline ends. Germline V gene sequence: CDR1 SGHTA, CDR2 FQGNSA. This CDR3 has 14 amino acids. The CDR3 coding sequence is TGTGCCAGCAGCTTGGCAATGAATCCAGATACGCAGTATTTT. As protein: CASSLAMNPDTQYF.

This clone was seen only once. V usage is TRBV28 and J usage is TRBJ2-5; 7 bases are shared with TRBD1. With 5 bases clipped from V and 5 bases from J, the junction kept 8 bases outside the gene matches. In germline, CDR1 is MDHEN, CDR2 SYDVKM. The CDR3 extends over 14 amino acids. The CDR3 protein is CASSPLGTVETQYF. In DNA, the CDR3 is TGTGCCAGCAGTCCCCTGGGGACAGTTGAGACCCAGTACTTC. The full variable domain, its missing parts supplied by reference TRBV28 and TRBJ2-5, is DVKVTQSSRYLVKRTGEKVFLECVQDMDHENMFWYRQDPGLGLRLIYFSYDVKMKEKGDIPEGYSVSREKKERFSLILESASTNQTSMYLCASSPLGTVETQYFGPGTRLLVL.

This chain connects TRBV18 to TRBJ1-1; a possible D gene is TRBD1 (6 bases). CDR3 size: 15 residues. Trimming took off 6 bases at V and 5 bases at J, with 19 bases between the two ends. Germline CDR1 KGHSH, CDR2 LQKENI. Written as DNA, the CDR3 is TGTGCCAGCTCCATCAACCTACAGGGCAGTACTGAAGCTTTCTTT. Translated: CASSINLQGSTEAFF.

CDR3 coding DNA: TGCAGCGTAACAATCTCGGGGACTGAAGCTTTCTTT. This translates into CSVTISGTEAFF. This rearrangement joins TRBV29-1 to TRBJ1-1; D gene uncertain. CDR1 is SQVTM and CDR2 is ANQGSEA in the germline V gene. The length of the CDR3 is 12 residues. Trimming took off 6 bases at V and 5 bases at J, with 13 bases between the two ends.